The rows below give T cell receptor beta chains drawn from one sample of a study of blood T cells in healthy people across ages. TCRdb re-derived calls from the 5' RACE reads in MiXCR, one entry per CDR3 protein. The data show fewer than 800,000 distinct CDR3 sequences, with roughly 32% seen just once and less than 20% held by the top ten. The specimen was blood. These TCRs come from an elderly woman in good health. Both conserved end residues are part of each CDR3. Fields, in order: D gene, J gene, clone size, V gene, CDR3 protein, CDR3 DNA. A D gene is named only where the DNA matches it firmly. Size values are once, few and many counts, or a class for expanded clones, and some rows have none.

TRBD1 | TRBJ2-7 | many | TRBV5-1 | CASSPAGTGNSYEQYF | TGCGCCAGCAGCCCGGCGGGGACAGGGAACTCCTACGAGCAGTACTTC
TRBD2 | TRBJ2-1 | many | TRBV29-1 | CSVEDGLAGGYNEQFF | TGCAGCGTTGAAGATGGGCTAGCGGGGGGTTACAATGAGCAGTTCTTC
. | TRBJ2-3 | . | TRBV6-4 | CASRTPDTPSTDTQYF | TGTGCCAGCAGAACTCCTGATACTCCTAGCACAGATACGCAGTATTTT
TRBD1 | TRBJ2-7 | many | TRBV4-1 | CASSQFRDSTYEQYF | TGCGCCAGCAGCCAGTTCCGGGACAGCACCTACGAGCAGTACTTC
. | TRBJ1-5 | few | TRBV19 | CASSIIENNQPQHF | TGTGCCAGTAGTATTATAGAGAATAATCAGCCCCAGCATTTT
TRBD1 | TRBJ2-5 | once | TRBV7-2 | CASSPRTGQRETQYF | TGTGCCAGCAGCCCCCGGACAGGGCAACGGGAGACCCAGTACTTC
TRBD1 | TRBJ2-7 | many | TRBV10-3 | CAISLDRGYEQYF | TGTGCCATCAGTTTGGACAGGGGGTACGAGCAGTACTTC
. | TRBJ2-3 | many | TRBV9 | CASSVGRSTDTQYF | TGTGCCAGCAGCGTCGGACGATCCACAGATACGCAGTATTTT
. | TRBJ1-4 | many | TRBV25-1 | CASSENRVNEKLFF | TGTGCCAGCAGTGAAAACAGAGTGAATGAAAAACTGTTTTTT
TRBD1 | TRBJ1-2 | . | TRBV28 | CATRGAYGYTF | TGTGCCACCAGGGGGGCCTATGGCTACACCTTC
. | TRBJ1-1 | . | TRBV7-9 | CASSPRVVGSDTEAFF | TGTGCCAGCAGCCCGCGAGTGGTGGGTAGCGACACTGAAGCTTTCTTT
. | TRBJ1-1 | few | TRBV18 | CASSPRGPRNTEAFF | TGTGCCAGCTCACCACGAGGACCGAGAAACACTGAAGCTTTCTTT
TRBD2 | TRBJ2-3 | few | TRBV5-1 | CASSPGLRTDTQYF | TGCGCCAGCAGCCCGGGACTACGCACAGATACGCAGTATTTT
. | TRBJ2-7 | many | TRBV9 | CASSAGGGGSYYEQYF | TGTGCCAGCAGCGCTGGTGGGGGGGGCAGCTATTACGAGCAGTACTTC
TRBD1 | TRBJ2-3 | . | TRBV20-1 | CSARGGGWTDTQYF | TGCAGTGCTAGAGGAGGGGGCTGGACAGATACGCAGTATTTT
. | TRBJ1-5 | many | TRBV25-1 | CASSDGGNNQPQHF | TGTGCCAGCAGTGATGGGGGGAACAATCAGCCCCAGCATTTT
. | TRBJ2-3 | many | TRBV20-1 | CSARGAGGSTDTQYF | TGCAGTGCTAGGGGGGCCGGAGGGAGCACAGATACGCAGTATTTT
. | TRBJ1-2 | many | TRBV5-4 | CASSLELGGHYGYTF | TGTGCCAGCAGCTTGGAGCTTGGGGGACACTATGGCTACACCTTC
. | TRBJ1-4 | . | TRBV19 | CASSSGLDEKLFF | TGTGCCAGTAGTTCCGGTCTGGATGAAAAACTGTTTTTT
. | TRBJ1-4 | few | TRBV5-1 | CASSNRPGGVSYEKLFF | TGCGCCAGCAGCAATAGACCTGGGGGAGTGAGCTATGAAAAACTGTTTTTT
TRBD2 | TRBJ2-7 | . | TRBV2 | CASTRETSGVYEQYF | TGTGCCAGCACCCGAGAGACTAGCGGAGTATACGAGCAGTACTTC
. | TRBJ1-2 | few | TRBV9 | CASSEGPYGYTF | TGTGCCAGCAGCGAGGGCCCATATGGCTACACCTTC
. | TRBJ2-1 | few | TRBV5-6 | CAGSSTAIPTDNEQFF | TGTGCCGGCAGCTCGACGGCTATCCCTACTGACAATGAGCAGTTCTTC
. | TRBJ1-1 | many | TRBV5-5 | CASSRPRGGVGNTEAFF | TGTGCCAGCAGCCGCCCCCGGGGGGGGGTCGGGAACACTGAAGCTTTCTTT
TRBD1 | TRBJ2-1 | . | TRBV6-5 | CASRTGGDEQFF | TGTGCCAGCAGGACAGGGGGCGATGAGCAGTTCTTC
. | TRBJ2-5 | many | TRBV20-1 | CSARDRIGIETQYF | TGCAGTGCTAGAGACAGGATTGGCATTGAGACCCAGTACTTC